The rows below give T cell receptor beta chains drawn from one sample of a study of T cells in Graves' hyperthyroidism and ophthalmopathy. Each CDR3 protein is one row after TCRdb ran MiXCR on the multiplex PCR reads. The data contain 650,000 to 700,000 distinct CDR3 sequences, approximately 15% of them singletons. Input material: blood. The receptors here all came from a man aged 45 to 65 with Graves' hyperthyroidism. Each CDR3 is given with its conserved first and last residue. The order of the fields is CDR3 protein, CDR3 DNA, V gene, J gene, D gene, clone size. A D gene is named only where the DNA matches it firmly. For some rows the clone size is stated as once, few or many, or as a class when expanded; others skip it.

CASSSQLLVNEQFF	TGTGCCAGCAGCTCCCAGTTACTAGTCAATGAGCAGTTCTTC	TRBV5-6	TRBJ2-1	-	few
CASAGLPVYEQYF	TGTGCCTCCGCCGGACTACCAGTCTACGAGCAGTACTTC	TRBV12-3/TRBV12-4	TRBJ2-7	-	many
CASSRTLEGETQYF	TGTGCCAGCTCAAGGACCCTAGAAGGGGAGACCCAGTACTTC	TRBV18	TRBJ2-5	-	few
CASSEPGLAGDNEQFF	TGCGCCAGCAGCGAACCGGGACTAGCGGGAGACAATGAGCAGTTCTTC	TRBV5-1	TRBJ2-1	TRBD2	-
CASSMEWADQETQYF	TGTGCCAGCAGTATGGAATGGGCAGACCAAGAGACCCAGTACTTC	TRBV27	TRBJ2-5	-	many
CASSSGGTTNTGELFF	TGCGCCAGCAGCTCCGGGGGGACTACGAACACCGGGGAGCTGTTTTTT	TRBV5-1	TRBJ2-2	TRBD2	-
CSARGASGIDNEQFF	TGCAGTGCTAGAGGGGCTAGCGGGATCGACAATGAGCAGTTCTTC	TRBV20-1	TRBJ2-1	TRBD2	many
CASRVRGRTEAFF	TGTGCCAGCAGAGTCAGGGGGCGCACTGAAGCTTTCTTT	TRBV28	TRBJ1-1	TRBD1	many
CASTLTSQGALYYGYTF	TGTGCCAGTACCCTAACCTCCCAGGGGGCGTTATACTATGGCTACACCTTC	TRBV19	TRBJ1-2	TRBD1	-
CASSLGIYEKLFF	TGTGCCAGCAGCTTAGGCATTTACGAAAAACTGTTTTTT	TRBV11-2	TRBJ1-4	-	few
CASSEEVPSYNEQFF	TGTGCCAGCAGTGAAGAGGTTCCCTCCTACAATGAGCAGTTCTTC	TRBV6-1	TRBJ2-1	-	-
CASKARTGSSYNEQFF	TGTGCCAGCAAAGCTCGGACAGGGAGCTCCTACAATGAGCAGTTCTTC	TRBV25-1	TRBJ2-1	TRBD1	-
CAISEDGGNSPLHF	TGTGCCATCAGTGAAGACGGGGGGAATTCACCCCTCCACTTT	TRBV10-3	TRBJ1-6	-	many
CASSQAGTTHSNEQFF	TGTGCCAGCAGCCAAGCCGGGACTACCCATAGCAATGAGCAGTTCTTC	TRBV3-1	TRBJ2-1	TRBD2	many
CASSLGDSLFSFSTEAFF	TGTGCCAGCAGTTTAGGTGACAGCCTATTCTCGTTTTCTACTGAAGCTTTCTTT	TRBV12-3/TRBV12-4	TRBJ1-1	-	many
CASSMQYQETQYF	TGTGCCAGTAGTATGCAGTACCAAGAGACCCAGTACTTC	TRBV19	TRBJ2-5	-	few
CASSLGPAAGVMNTEAFF	TGTGCCAGCAGCTTGGGCCCTGCGGCAGGGGTGATGAACACTGAAGCTTTCTTT	TRBV11-2	TRBJ1-1	-	few
CASIRGQGTYEQYF	TGTGCCAGCATCCGCGGGCAGGGGACCTACGAGCAGTACTTC	TRBV2	TRBJ2-7	-	many
CASSADKHYEQYF	TGTGCCAGCAGCGCTGACAAACACTACGAGCAGTACTTC	TRBV3-1	TRBJ2-7	-	-
CASSLGWWRLAGALAKNIQYF	TGTGCCAGCAGTTTAGGGTGGTGGAGACTAGCGGGAGCCCTAGCCAAAAACATTCAGTACTTC	TRBV28	TRBJ2-4	TRBD2	many
CASRKVIAGGRYTDTQYF	TGTGCCAGCAGAAAAGTTATAGCGGGAGGGCGATACACAGATACGCAGTATTTT	TRBV28	TRBJ2-3	TRBD2	many
CASSLDWRDNLQETQYF	TGTGCCAGCAGCTTAGACTGGCGGGACAACTTACAAGAGACCCAGTACTTC	TRBV7-9	TRBJ2-5	-	-
CASSFGSGALNYEQYF	TGTGCCAGCAGTTTCGGCTCGGGCGCCCTTAACTACGAGCAGTACTTC	TRBV28	TRBJ2-7	-	many
CASSFLGTGHTEAFF	TGTGCCAGCAGTTTCCTGGGGACAGGTCACACTGAAGCTTTCTTT	TRBV12-3/TRBV12-4	TRBJ1-1	TRBD1	many
CASSGTSGRVSVTPDTQYF	TGTGCCAGCAGTGGGACTAGCGGGAGGGTCAGTGTGACCCCAGATACGCAGTATTTT	TRBV3-1	TRBJ2-3	TRBD2	few
CASSPDRAPGDTQYF	TGTGCCAGCAGCCCCGACAGGGCCCCCGGGGATACGCAGTATTTT	TRBV14	TRBJ2-3	TRBD1	-
CACYPLGGNERLFF	TGTGCCTGCTATCCCTTGGGAGGGAATGAAAGACTGTTTTTT	TRBV28	TRBJ1-4	-	few
CSAPSVGGTEAFF	TGCAGTGCTCCCTCCGTGGGGGGCACTGAAGCTTTCTTT	TRBV20-1	TRBJ1-1	-	many
CSARDKQPFREQYF	TGCAGTGCTAGAGATAAACAGCCTTTTCGTGAGCAGTACTTC	TRBV20-1	TRBJ2-7	-	few
CASIRGGVASYNEQFF	TGTGCCAGCATCCGTGGCGGGGTCGCTTCATACAATGAGCAGTTCTTC	TRBV2	TRBJ2-1	-	-
CASSDRTGWNTIYF	TGTGCCAGCAGCGATCGGACAGGGTGGAACACCATATATTTT	TRBV7-9	TRBJ1-3	TRBD1	-
CASSSGRPGEQYF	TGTGCCAGCAGTTCGGGTCGACCCGGCGAGCAGTACTTC	TRBV7-9	TRBJ2-7	-	many
CASSSPPTGDGAYEQYF	TGTGCCAGCAGCTCTCCCCCCACTGGGGACGGAGCCTACGAGCAGTACTTC	TRBV7-9	TRBJ2-7	-	many
CASSVTGTIQETQYF	TGTGCCAGCAGCGTAACCGGGACTATCCAAGAGACCCAGTACTTC	TRBV9	TRBJ2-5	TRBD2	few
CASSESPLYGYTF	TGTGCCAGCAGTGAAAGCCCTCTCTATGGCTACACCTTC	TRBV2	TRBJ1-2	-	many
CATSDFGANYGYTF	TGTGCCACCAGTGATTTCGGAGCTAACTATGGCTACACCTTC	TRBV24-1	TRBJ1-2	-	many
CASSQVTFQETQYF	TGTGCCAGCAGCCAAGTAACCTTCCAAGAGACCCAGTACTTC	TRBV3-1	TRBJ2-5	-	few
CASSYPQGGPPGTDTQYF	TGTGCCAGCAGTTACCCGCAGGGAGGCCCACCCGGAACGGATACGCAGTATTTT	TRBV27	TRBJ2-3	-	many
CASMGPGNTEAFF	TGTGCCAGCATGGGTCCGGGGAACACTGAAGCTTTCTTT	TRBV28	TRBJ1-1	-	many
CASSFGHVGNTEAFF	TGCGCCAGCAGCTTCGGCCATGTAGGGAACACTGAAGCTTTCTTT	TRBV5-1	TRBJ1-1	-	few
CASSLPQGASTDTQYF	TGTGCCAGCAGTTTACCACAGGGGGCGTCTACAGATACGCAGTATTTT	TRBV28	TRBJ2-3	TRBD1	many
CASSLGVANYGYTF	TGTGCCAGCAGCCTGGGGGTGGCAAACTATGGCTACACCTTC	TRBV5-4	TRBJ1-2	-	-
CASSLTANEQFF	TGTGCCAGCAGCCTTACTGCAAATGAGCAGTTCTTC	TRBV7-9	TRBJ2-1	-	many
CASIVNGLDTQYF	TGTGCCAGCATCGTCAATGGGCTAGATACGCAGTATTTT	TRBV28	TRBJ2-3	-	few
CASSYSTTGGSYEQYF	TGTGCCAGCAGTTACTCGACTACCGGGGGCTCCTACGAGCAGTACTTC	TRBV6-2/TRBV6-3	TRBJ2-7	-	many
CASAGGDATEAFF	TGTGCCAGCGCCGGAGGGGATGCCACTGAAGCTTTCTTT	TRBV6-1	TRBJ1-1	-	many
CASSLLWTHSNYGYTF	TGTGCCAGCAGTTTACTCTGGACTCATTCCAACTATGGCTACACCTTC	TRBV28	TRBJ1-2	-	many
CASSSPTRPYEQYF	TGTGCCAGCAGCTCCCCAACGCGGCCCTACGAGCAGTACTTC	TRBV7-2	TRBJ2-7	-	few
CASSTSYGSGNTIYF	TGTGCCAGCAGCACATCTTACGGCTCGGGAAACACCATATATTTT	TRBV9	TRBJ1-3	-	few
CASSPQGGHYNEQFF	TGTGCCAGCTCACCCCAGGGTGGACACTACAATGAGCAGTTCTTC	TRBV18	TRBJ2-1	-	once
CASSTPTGSGKKLFF	TGTGCCAGCAGTACCCCGACAGGGTCTGGAAAAAAACTGTTTTTT	TRBV27	TRBJ1-4	TRBD1	many